The source of this T cell receptor (beta chain) is a study of radiotherapy plus CTLA-4 blockade in lung cancer. Germline CDR1 is GTSNPN and CDR2 is SVGIG (reference sequence). The J segment lost 3 bases and the V segment lost 3 bases, leaving 4 bases of the junction unmatched. The CDR3 has 13 amino acids. Method: immunoSEQ multiplex PCR; TCRdb's copy keeps in-frame clones and lacks some. Of 75,000 to 100,000 clones detected, around 90% appear once; the ten largest clones hold nearly 5%. Focal radiation plus CTLA-4 blockade with ipilimumab was given to patients with chemo-refractory metastatic non-small-cell lung cancer.

The V gene is TRBV30, the J gene TRBJ1-1; 7 bases agree with TRBD1. The receptor was isolated from a human donor with non-small cell lung cancer that progressed on radiotherapy plus ipilimumab. Specimen: peripheral blood, collected from a patient treated with radiotherapy plus ipilimumab. DNA for the CDR3: TGTGCCTGGAGCGACAGGGTCGACACTGAAGCTTTCTTT. This translates into CAWSDRVDTEAFF.